A selection of T cell receptor beta chains follows, all from one sample in a study of regulatory T cells in long-lasting Graves disease. TCRdb analysed the multiplex PCR reads with MiXCR anew, one entry per CDR3 protein. The table shows fewer than 550,000 distinct CDR3 sequences, with 20% to 25% occurring only once. The input for sequencing was peripheral blood mononuclear cells (PBMCs), taken when the disease was refractory, from a patient treated with antithyroid drugs. The receptors here all came from a female donor with Graves disease. Both conserved end residues are part of each CDR3. A D gene is named only where the DNA matches it firmly. Not all rows give a size; the values are once, few, many and, for expanded clones, a class.

>TRBV13|TRBJ2-7|NA|few
CASSLRGAKGEQYF
TGTGCCAGCAGCTTACGGGGGGCGAAGGGCGAGCAGTACTTC
>TRBV5-5|TRBJ1-4|TRBD1|many
CASAVQPAMDRGSSAF
TGTGCCAGCGCCGTCCAACCGGCTATGGACAGGGGGTCATCGGCTTTT
>TRBV12-3/TRBV12-4|TRBJ1-1|TRBD1|NA
CASSVDRGRNTEAFF
TGTGCCAGCAGCGTGGACAGGGGGCGGAACACTGAAGCTTTCTTT
>TRBV4-1|TRBJ2-1|NA|few
CASSQDPVRGSYNEQFF
TGCGCCAGCAGCCAAGATCCCGTGAGGGGATCCTACAATGAGCAGTTCTTC
>TRBV28|TRBJ2-1|NA|few
CASSPSRGSYNEQFF
TGTGCCAGCAGTCCCTCAAGGGGGTCCTACAATGAGCAGTTCTTC
>TRBV28|TRBJ1-1|TRBD1|many
CASTAGGIPNTEAFF
TGTGCCAGCACCGCAGGGGGCATACCGAACACTGAAGCTTTCTTT
>TRBV28|TRBJ2-7|TRBD2|many
CASRGGLAGAASSYEQYF
TGTGCCAGCAGGGGCGGACTAGCGGGGGCCGCGAGCTCCTACGAGCAGTACTTC
>TRBV19|TRBJ1-5|TRBD1|few
CASMTGRQPQHF
TGTGCCAGTATGACAGGGCGCCAGCCCCAGCATTTT
>TRBV5-1|TRBJ2-1|NA|NA
CASRPLGHSYNEQFF
TGCGCCAGCAGACCGTTGGGACACTCCTACAATGAGCAGTTCTTC
>TRBV15|TRBJ1-6|TRBD1|few
CATSRDTGQGVGYNSPLHF
TGTGCCACCAGCAGAGACACTGGACAGGGAGTGGGCTATAATTCACCCCTCCACTTT
>TRBV28|TRBJ2-5|NA|many
CASRSPGLFREETQYF
TGTGCCAGCAGATCTCCGGGACTTTTCAGGGAAGAGACCCAGTACTTC
>TRBV2|TRBJ1-5|NA|many
CASSPTGRNQPQHF
TGTGCCAGCAGCCCCACAGGGCGCAATCAGCCCCAGCATTTT
>TRBV28|TRBJ1-3|NA|NA
CASSLAMASGNTIYF
TGTGCCAGCAGTTTAGCGATGGCCTCTGGAAACACCATATATTTT
>TRBV6-1|TRBJ1-1|NA|NA
CASVKGQEKNTEAFF
TGTGCCAGCGTAAAGGGGCAGGAGAAGAACACTGAAGCTTTCTTT
>TRBV28|TRBJ2-3|TRBD1|few
CASSTDRVTDTQYF
TGTGCCAGCAGTACCGACAGGGTAACAGATACGCAGTATTTT
>TRBV19|TRBJ1-2|NA|NA
CASRAGYGYTF
TGTGCCAGTAGGGCAGGCTATGGCTACACCTTC
>TRBV13|TRBJ1-1|NA|NA
CASSLQWDLNTEAFF
TGTGCCAGCAGCCTTCAATGGGACCTGAACACTGAAGCTTTCTTT
>TRBV18|TRBJ1-1|NA|NA
CASSPGRKNTEAFF
TGTGCCAGCTCCCCGGGGCGGAAGAACACTGAAGCTTTCTTT
>TRBV20-1|TRBJ1-5|TRBD1|many
CSAKTGWGAGNQPQHF
TGCAGTGCTAAGACAGGGTGGGGAGCTGGCAATCAGCCCCAGCATTTT
>TRBV12-5|TRBJ2-1|TRBD2|NA
CASGLWLAGASYNEQFF
TGTGCTAGTGGTTTGTGGCTAGCGGGCGCTTCCTACAATGAGCAGTTCTTC
>TRBV30|TRBJ1-3|NA|NA
CAWSVYGGNTIYF
TGTGCCTGGAGTGTTTACGGTGGAAACACCATATATTTT
>TRBV15|TRBJ1-3|NA|few
CATSREKAVINTIYF
TGTGCCACCAGCAGAGAGAAGGCAGTTATAAACACCATATATTTT
>TRBV15|TRBJ1-6|NA|NA
CATSPRRGYNSPLHF
TGTGCCACCAGCCCCCGACGAGGGTACAATTCACCCCTCCACTTT